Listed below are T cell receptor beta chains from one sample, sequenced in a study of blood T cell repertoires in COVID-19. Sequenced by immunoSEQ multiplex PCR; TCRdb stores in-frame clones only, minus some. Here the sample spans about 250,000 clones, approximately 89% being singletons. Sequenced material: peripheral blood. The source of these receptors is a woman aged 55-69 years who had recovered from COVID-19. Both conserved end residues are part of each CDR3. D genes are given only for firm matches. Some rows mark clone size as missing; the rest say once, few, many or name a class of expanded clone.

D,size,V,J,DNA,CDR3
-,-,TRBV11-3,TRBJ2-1,TGTGCCAGCAGCTTAGGAATAGGGAGTAAAGCCGAGCAGTTCTTC,CASSLGIGSKAEQFF
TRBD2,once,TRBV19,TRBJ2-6,TGTGCCGCGGGGGTCTCTGGGGCCAACGTCCTGACTTTC,CAAGVSGANVLTF
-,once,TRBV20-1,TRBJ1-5,TGCAGTGCCAGTCCGGACAGCTATCAGCCCCAGCATTTT,CSASPDSYQPQHF
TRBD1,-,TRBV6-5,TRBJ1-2,TGTGCCAGCAGTTACAGGACAGGGGTGAAGGACGGCTACACCTTC,CASSYRTGVKDGYTF
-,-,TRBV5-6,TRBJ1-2,TGTGCCAGCAGCTTGGGCCGGTATGATGGCTACACCTTC,CASSLGRYDGYTF
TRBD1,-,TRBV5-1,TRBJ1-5,TGCGCCAGCAGGGTTGACAGGGACCAGCCCCAGCATTTT,CASRVDRDQPQHF
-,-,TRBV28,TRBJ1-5,TGTGCCAGCAGTTTAGTCAGGGTTGGGCAGCCCCAGCATTTT,CASSLVRVGQPQHF
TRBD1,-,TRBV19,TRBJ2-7,TGTGCCAGTACCCAAACGATACAGGGGTCCTACGAGCAGTACTTC,CASTQTIQGSYEQYF
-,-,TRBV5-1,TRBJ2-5,TGCGCCAGCAGCTTGGCTCAGGCGATACAAGAGACCCAGTACTTC,CASSLAQAIQETQYF
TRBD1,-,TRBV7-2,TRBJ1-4,TGTGCCAGCAGCTGGGGACAGAGAGAAAAACTGTTTTTT,CASSWGQREKLFF
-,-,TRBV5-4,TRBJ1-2,TGTGCCAGCAGCTTACCACGGGAAGGCTACACCTTC,CASSLPREGYTF
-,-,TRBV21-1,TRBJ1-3,TGTGCCAGCAGCAATTCACGGACAGGGTCCCCACATGCTGGAAACACCATATATTTT,CASSNSRTGSPHAGNTIYF
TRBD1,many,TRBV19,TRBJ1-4,TGTGCCAGTACCTTGGGACAGGGAAATGAAAAACTGTTTTTT,CASTLGQGNEKLFF
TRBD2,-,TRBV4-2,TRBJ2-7,TGTGCCAGCAGCCCGTATGCAGGAGCGGGGGAACTGTACGAGCAGTACTTC,CASSPYAGAGELYEQYF
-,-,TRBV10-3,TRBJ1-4,TGTGCCATCAGTGGACAGACTAATGAAAAACTGTTTTTT,CAISGQTNEKLFF
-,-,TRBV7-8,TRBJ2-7,TGTGCCAGCAGCCCCGCGGCGGGGTACGAGCAGTACTTC,CASSPAAGYEQYF
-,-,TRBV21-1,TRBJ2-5,TGTGCCAGCAGCGAGGGCCTAGCGGGGCCCGAGGAGACCCAGTACTTC,CASSEGLAGPEETQYF
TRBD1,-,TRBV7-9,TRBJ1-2,TGTGCCAGCAGCTCCAATGTCCGGGACAGGGTATATGGCTACACCTTC,CASSSNVRDRVYGYTF
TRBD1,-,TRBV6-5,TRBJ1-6,TGTGCCAGCAGGAGGGGACAGGACTATAATTCACCCCTCCACTTT,CASRRGQDYNSPLHF
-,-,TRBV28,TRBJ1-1,TGTGCCAGCAGTTTATATCAGGTGAACACTGAAGCTTTCTTT,CASSLYQVNTEAFF
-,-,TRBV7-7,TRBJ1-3,TGTGCTAGCAGCTTTAAGACAGTCCCCCTCCCGGACTCTGGAAACACCATATATTTT,CASSFKTVPLPDSGNTIYF
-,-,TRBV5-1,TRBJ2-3,TGCGCCAGCAGCTTGGGATGGGGCACCCTATCCACAGATACGCAGTATTTT,CASSLGWGTLSTDTQYF
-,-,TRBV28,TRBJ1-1,TGTGCCAGCATCGTTGCGGGGAACACTGAAGCTTTCTTT,CASIVAGNTEAFF